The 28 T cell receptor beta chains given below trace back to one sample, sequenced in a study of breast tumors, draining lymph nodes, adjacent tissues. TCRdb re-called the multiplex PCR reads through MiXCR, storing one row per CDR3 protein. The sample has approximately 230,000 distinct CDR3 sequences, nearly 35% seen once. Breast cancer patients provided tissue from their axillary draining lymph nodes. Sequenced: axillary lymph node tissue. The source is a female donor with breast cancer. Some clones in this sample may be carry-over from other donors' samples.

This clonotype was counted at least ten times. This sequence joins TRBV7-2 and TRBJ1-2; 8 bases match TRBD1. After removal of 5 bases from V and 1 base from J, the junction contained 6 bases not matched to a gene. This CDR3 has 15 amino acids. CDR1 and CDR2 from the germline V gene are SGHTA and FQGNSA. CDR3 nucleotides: TGTGCCAGCAGCCCAGGACAGGGTTATAACTATGGCTACACCTTC. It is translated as CASSPGQGYNYGYTF.

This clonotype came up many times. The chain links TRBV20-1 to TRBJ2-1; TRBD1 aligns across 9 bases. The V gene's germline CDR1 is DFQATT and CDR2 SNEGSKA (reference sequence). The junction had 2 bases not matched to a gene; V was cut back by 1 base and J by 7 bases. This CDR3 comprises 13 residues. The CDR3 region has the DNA TGCAGTGCTAGAGTGACAGGGGGGAATGAGCAGTTCTTC. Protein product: CSARVTGGNEQFF.

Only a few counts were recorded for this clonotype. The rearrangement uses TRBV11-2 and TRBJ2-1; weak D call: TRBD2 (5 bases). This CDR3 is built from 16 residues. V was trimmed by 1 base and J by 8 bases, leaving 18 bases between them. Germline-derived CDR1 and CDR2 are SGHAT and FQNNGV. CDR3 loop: CASSLGRSSLSDEQFF. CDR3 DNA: TGTGCCAGCAGCTTAGGACGGTCTAGCCTTTCAGATGAGCAGTTCTTC.

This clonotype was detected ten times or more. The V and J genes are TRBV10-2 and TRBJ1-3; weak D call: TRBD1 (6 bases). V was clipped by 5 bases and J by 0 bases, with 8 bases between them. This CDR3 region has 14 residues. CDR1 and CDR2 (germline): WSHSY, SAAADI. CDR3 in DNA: TGCGCCAGCAGTATGGACAGCTCTGGAAACACCATATATTTT. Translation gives CASSMDSSGNTIYF.

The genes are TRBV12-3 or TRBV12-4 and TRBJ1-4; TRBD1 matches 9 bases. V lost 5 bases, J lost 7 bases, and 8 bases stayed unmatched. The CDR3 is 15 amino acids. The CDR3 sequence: CASSPRDRATEKLFF. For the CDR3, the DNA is TGTGCCAGCAGTCCACGGGACAGGGCGACTGAAAAACTGTTTTTT.

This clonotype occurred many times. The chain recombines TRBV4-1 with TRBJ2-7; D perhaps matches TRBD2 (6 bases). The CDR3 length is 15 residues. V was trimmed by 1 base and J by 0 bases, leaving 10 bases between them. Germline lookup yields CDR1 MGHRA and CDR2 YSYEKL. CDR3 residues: CASSQGEAPSYEQYF. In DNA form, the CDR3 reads TGCGCCAGCAGCCAAGGGGAGGCCCCCTCCTACGAGCAGTACTTC.

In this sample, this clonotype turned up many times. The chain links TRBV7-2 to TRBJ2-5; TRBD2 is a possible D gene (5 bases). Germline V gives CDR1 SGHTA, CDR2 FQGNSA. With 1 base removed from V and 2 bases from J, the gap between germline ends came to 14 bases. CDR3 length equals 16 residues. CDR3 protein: CASSLEVTTGQETQYF. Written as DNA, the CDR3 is TGTGCCAGCAGCTTAGAGGTCACGACGGGGCAAGAGACCCAGTACTTC.

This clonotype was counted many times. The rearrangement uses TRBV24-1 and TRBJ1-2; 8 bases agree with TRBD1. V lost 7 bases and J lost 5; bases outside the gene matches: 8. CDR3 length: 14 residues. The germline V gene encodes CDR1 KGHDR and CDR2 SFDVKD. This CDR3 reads CATSPDRVKYGYTF. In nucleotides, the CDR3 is TGTGCCACCAGCCCGGACAGGGTGAAGTATGGCTACACCTTC.

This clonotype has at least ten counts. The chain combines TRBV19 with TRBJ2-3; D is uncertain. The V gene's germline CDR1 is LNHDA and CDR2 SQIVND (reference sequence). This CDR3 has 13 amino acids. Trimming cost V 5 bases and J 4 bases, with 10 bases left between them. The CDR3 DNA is TGTGCCAGTAGTTATCGGACCGCAGATACGCAGTATTTT. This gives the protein CASSYRTADTQYF.

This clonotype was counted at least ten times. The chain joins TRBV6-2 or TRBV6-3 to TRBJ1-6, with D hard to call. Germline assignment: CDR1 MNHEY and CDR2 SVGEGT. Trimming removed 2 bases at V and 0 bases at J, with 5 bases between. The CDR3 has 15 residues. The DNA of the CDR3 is TGTGCCAGCAGTTACGGCCGCTCCTATAATTCACCCCTCCACTTT. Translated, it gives CASSYGRSYNSPLHF.

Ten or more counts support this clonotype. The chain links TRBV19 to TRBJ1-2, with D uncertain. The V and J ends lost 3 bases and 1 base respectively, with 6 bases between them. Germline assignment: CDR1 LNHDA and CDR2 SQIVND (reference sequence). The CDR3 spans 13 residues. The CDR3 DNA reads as TGTGCCAGTAGTATTTTGGGTAACTATGGCTACACCTTC. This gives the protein CASSILGNYGYTF.

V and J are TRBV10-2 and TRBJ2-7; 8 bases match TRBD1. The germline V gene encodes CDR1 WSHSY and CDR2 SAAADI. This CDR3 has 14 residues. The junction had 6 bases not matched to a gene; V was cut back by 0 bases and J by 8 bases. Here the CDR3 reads CASSESDRVEKQYF. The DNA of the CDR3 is TGCGCCAGCAGTGAGTCGGACAGGGTTGAGAAGCAGTACTTC.

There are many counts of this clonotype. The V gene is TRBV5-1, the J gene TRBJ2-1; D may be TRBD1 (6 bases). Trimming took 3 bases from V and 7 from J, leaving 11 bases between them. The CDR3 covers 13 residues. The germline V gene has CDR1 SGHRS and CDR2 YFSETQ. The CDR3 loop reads CASSSEQGNEQFF. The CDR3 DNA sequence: TGCGCCAGCAGCTCCGAACAGGGAAATGAGCAGTTCTTC. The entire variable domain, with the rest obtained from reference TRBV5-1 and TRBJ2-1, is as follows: KAGVTQTPRYLIKTRGQQVTLSCSPISGHRSVSWYQQTPGQGLQFLFEYFSETQRNKGNFPGRFSGRQFSNSRSEMNVSTLELGDSALYLCASSSEQGNEQFFGPGTRLTVL.

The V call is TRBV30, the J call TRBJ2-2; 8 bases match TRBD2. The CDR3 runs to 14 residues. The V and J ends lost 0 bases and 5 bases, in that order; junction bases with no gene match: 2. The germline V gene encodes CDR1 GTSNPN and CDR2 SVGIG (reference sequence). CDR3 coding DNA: TGTGCCTGGAGTGTAGCGGGAGAAACCGGGGAGCTGTTTTTT. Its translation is CAWSVAGETGELFF.

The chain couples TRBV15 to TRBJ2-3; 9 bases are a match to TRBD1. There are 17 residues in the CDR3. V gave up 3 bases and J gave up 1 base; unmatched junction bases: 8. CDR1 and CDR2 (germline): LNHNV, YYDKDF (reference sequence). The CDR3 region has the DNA TGTGCCACCAGCAGCCCAACAGGGGGCGCCGGCACAGATACGCAGTATTTT. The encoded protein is CATSSPTGGAGTDTQYF. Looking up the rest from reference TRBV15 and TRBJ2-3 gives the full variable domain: DAMVIQNPRYQVTQFGKPVTLSCSQTLNHNVMYWYQQKSSQAPKLLFHYYDKDFNNEADTPDNFQSRRPNTSFCFLDIRSPGLGDTAMYLCATSSPTGGAGTDTQYFGPGTRLTVL.

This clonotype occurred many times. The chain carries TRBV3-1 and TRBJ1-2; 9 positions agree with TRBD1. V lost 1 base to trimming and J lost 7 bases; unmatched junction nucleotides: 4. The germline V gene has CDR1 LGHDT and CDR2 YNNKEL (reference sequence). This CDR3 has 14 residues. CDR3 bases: TGTGCCAGCAGCCAAGCACAGGGGGCGCGTGGCTACACCTTC. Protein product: CASSQAQGARGYTF. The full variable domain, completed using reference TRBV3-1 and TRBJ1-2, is DTAVSQTPKYLVTQMGNDKSIKCEQNLGHDTMYWYKQDSKKFLKIMFSYNNKELIINETVPNRFSPKSPDKAHLNLHINSLELGDSAVYFCASSQAQGARGYTFGSGTRLTVV.

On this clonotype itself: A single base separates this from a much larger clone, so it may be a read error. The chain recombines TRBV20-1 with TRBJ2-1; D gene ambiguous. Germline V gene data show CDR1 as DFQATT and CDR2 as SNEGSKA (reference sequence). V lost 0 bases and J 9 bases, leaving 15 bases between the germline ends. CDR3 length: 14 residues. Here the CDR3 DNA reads TGCAGTGCTAGAGATAGACTGGCTTTGGCTGAGCAGTTCTTC. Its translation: CSARDRLALAEQFF.

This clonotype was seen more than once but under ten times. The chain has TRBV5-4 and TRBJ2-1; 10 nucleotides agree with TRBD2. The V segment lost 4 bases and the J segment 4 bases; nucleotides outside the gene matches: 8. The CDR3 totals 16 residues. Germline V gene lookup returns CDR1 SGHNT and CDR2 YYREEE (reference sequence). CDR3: CASSKTSGPRYNEQFF. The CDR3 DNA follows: TGTGCCAGCAGCAAGACTAGCGGGCCCCGGTACAATGAGCAGTTCTTC.

The CDR3 sequence: CASSPVGSYEQYF. CDR3 sequence (DNA): TGTGCCAGCAGCCCGGTAGGCTCCTACGAGCAGTACTTC. The gene calls are TRBV7-9 and TRBJ2-7; no clear D gene. This CDR3 is built from 13 residues. CDR1 and CDR2 (germline): SEHNR, FQNEAQ (reference sequence). The ends were cut back, 5 bases at V and 0 bases at J, with 8 bases in the middle.

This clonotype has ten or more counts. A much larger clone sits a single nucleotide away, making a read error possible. DNA for the CDR3: TGCAGTGCCACCTTTACAGGGGTTGGGACTTCACCCCTCCACTTT. This sequence encodes CSATFTGVGTSPLHF. This rearrangement joins TRBV20-1 to TRBJ1-6; 7 bases align to TRBD1. The V and J ends lost 6 bases and 9 bases, in that order; junction bases with no gene match: 14. Germline V gene sequence: CDR1 DFQATT, CDR2 SNEGSKA (reference sequence). The CDR3 runs 15 residues.

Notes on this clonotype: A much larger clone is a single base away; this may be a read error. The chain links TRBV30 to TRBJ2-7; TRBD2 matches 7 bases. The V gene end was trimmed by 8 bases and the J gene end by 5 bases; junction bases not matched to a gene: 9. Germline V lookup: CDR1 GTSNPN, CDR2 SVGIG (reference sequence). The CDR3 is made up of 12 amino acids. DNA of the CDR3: TGTGCCCGGGGGGTGGGGGGACACGAGCAGTACTTC. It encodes CARGVGGHEQYF.

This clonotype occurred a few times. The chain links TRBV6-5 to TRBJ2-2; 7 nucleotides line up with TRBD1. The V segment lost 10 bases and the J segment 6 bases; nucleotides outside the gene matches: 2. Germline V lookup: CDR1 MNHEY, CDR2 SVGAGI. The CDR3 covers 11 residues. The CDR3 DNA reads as TGTGCCATCGGACAGGCCGGGGAGCTGTTTTTT. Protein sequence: CAIGQAGELFF.

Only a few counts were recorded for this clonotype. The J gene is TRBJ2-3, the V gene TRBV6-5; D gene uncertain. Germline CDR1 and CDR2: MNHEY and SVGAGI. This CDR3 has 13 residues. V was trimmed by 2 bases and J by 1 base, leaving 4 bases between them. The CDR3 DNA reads TGTGCCAGCAGTTACAGGGGCACAGATACGCAGTATTTT. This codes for CASSYRGTDTQYF.

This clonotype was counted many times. The CDR3 spells CASSDSLAGWGELFF. CDR3 bases: TGTGCCAGCAGTGATTCCCTGGCAGGGTGGGGGGAGCTGTTTTTT. The chain links TRBV2 to TRBJ2-2, with a weak D call TRBD1 (5 bases). The germline V and J ends were trimmed by 3 bases and 8 bases, with 16 bases remaining between them. Germline V gene lookup returns CDR1 SNHLY and CDR2 FYNNEI. The CDR3 runs 15 residues.

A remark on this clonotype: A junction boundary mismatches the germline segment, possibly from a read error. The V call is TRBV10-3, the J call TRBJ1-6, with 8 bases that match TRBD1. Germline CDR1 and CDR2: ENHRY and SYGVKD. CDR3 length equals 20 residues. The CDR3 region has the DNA TGTGCCACCAGTGACTCCATAAATAGACAGGGGAGCTCCTATAATTCACCCCTCCACTTT. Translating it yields CATSDSINRQGSSYNSPLHF.

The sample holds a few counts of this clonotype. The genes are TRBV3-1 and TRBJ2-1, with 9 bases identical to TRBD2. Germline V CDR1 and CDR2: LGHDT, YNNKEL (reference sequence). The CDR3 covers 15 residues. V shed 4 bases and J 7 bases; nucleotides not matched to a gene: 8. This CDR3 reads CASSLDGLAYNEQFF. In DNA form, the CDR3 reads TGTGCCAGCAGCCTGGACGGACTAGCGTATAATGAGCAGTTCTTC.

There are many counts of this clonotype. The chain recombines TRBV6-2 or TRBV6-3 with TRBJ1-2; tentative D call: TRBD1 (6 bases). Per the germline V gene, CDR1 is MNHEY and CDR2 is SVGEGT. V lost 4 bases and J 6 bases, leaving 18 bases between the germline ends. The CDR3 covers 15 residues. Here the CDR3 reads CASSLKYRDRNGYTF. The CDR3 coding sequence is TGTGCCAGCAGTTTAAAATACCGCGACAGGAATGGCTACACCTTC.

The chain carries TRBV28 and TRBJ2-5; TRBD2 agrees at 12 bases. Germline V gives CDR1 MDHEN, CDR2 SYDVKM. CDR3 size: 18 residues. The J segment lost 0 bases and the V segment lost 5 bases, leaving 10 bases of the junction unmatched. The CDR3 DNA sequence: TGTGCCAGCAGTCCATCGGGACTAGCGGGTAGGAACCAAGAGACCCAGTACTTC. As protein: CASSPSGLAGRNQETQYF.